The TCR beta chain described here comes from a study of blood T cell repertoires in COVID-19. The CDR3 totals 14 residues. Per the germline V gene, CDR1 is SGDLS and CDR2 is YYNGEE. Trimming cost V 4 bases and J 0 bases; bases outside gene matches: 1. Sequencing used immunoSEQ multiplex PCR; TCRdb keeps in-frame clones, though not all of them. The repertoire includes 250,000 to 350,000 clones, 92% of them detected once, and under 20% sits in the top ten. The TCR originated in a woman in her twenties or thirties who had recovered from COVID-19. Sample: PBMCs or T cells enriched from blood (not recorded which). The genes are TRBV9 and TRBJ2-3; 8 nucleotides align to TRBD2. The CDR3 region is CASSTSGSTDTQYF. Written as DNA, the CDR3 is TGTGCCAGCAGCACTAGCGGTAGCACAGATACGCAGTATTTT. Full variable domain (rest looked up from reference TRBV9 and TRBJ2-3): DSGVTQTPKHLITATGQRVTLRCSPRSGDLSVYWYQQSLDQGLQFLIQYYNGEERAKGNILERFSAQQFPDLHSELNLSSLELGDSALYFCASSTSGSTDTQYFGPGTRLTVL.